What follows is one T cell receptor (beta chain) and its context. TCRdb re-called the reads with MiXCR, one entry per CDR3 protein. This table holds under 800,000 distinct CDR3 sequences, 24% found once. These data originate in a study of T cell repertoires in cytomegalovirus infection. This TCR came from a human donor in good health (CMV status not recorded). Some clones in this sample may be carry-over from other donors' samples. The material sequenced was CD8+ T cells from PBMCs.

The CDR3 DNA sequence: TGTGCCAGCAGTCCCGCGGGGGGAAGGGATGAGCAGTTCTTC. Translated, it gives CASSPAGGRDEQFF. V and J are TRBV6-2 or TRBV6-3 and TRBJ2-1, with 8 bases identical to TRBD2. Trimming removed 5 bases from V and 8 bases from J; junction bases left unmatched: 8. Germline V gives CDR1 MNHEY, CDR2 SVGEGT. The length of the CDR3 is 14 residues.